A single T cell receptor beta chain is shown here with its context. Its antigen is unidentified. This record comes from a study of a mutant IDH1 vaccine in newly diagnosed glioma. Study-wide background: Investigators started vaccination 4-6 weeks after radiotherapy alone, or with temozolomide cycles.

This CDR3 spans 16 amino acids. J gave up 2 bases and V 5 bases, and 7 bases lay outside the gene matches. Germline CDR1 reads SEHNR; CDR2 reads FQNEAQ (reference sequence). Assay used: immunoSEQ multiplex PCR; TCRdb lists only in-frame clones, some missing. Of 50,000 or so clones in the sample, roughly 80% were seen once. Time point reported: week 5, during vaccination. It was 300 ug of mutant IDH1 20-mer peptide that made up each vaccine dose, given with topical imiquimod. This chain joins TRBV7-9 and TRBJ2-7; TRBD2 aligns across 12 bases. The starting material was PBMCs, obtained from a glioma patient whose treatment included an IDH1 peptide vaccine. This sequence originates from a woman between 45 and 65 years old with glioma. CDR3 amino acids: CASSPLLAGGTYEQYF. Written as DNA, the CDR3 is TGTGCCAGCAGCCCCCTACTAGCGGGGGGAACCTACGAGCAGTACTTC. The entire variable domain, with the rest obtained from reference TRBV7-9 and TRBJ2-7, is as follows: DTGVSQNPRHKITKRGQNVTFRCDPISEHNRLYWYRQTLGQGPEFLTYFQNEAQLEKSRLLSDRFSAERPKGSFSTLEIQRTEQGDSAMYLCASSPLLAGGTYEQYFGPGTRLTVT.